This TCR beta chain was recovered during a study of cytomegalovirus exposure and HLA in healthy donors. Whole-study context: There were fewer than 130 million unique TCR beta sequences, drawn from about 179 million T cells, in an earlier analysis.

Study outcomes and limitations: A few V segments could not be told apart, such as TRBV6-2 and TRBV6-3, and were left out.

The study ran its PCR with 60 Vbeta and 13 Jbeta primers. Using immunoSEQ multiplex PCR, the repertoire was profiled, and TCRdb retains in-frame clones only, with some absent. The sample consists of fewer than 110,000 clones, approximately 85% of them appearing once. Per germline, CDR1 SGHRS and CDR2 YFSETQ. The CDR3 runs to 15 residues. Deletions cut 0 bases from V and 1 base from J, with 9 bases between. To note about this clone: The antigen is unknown.

Sequences were obtained from PBMCs. This clonotype was sampled from a man aged 25 to 45 in good health and CMV-seronegative. The rearrangement uses TRBV5-1 and TRBJ2-3; tentative D call: TRBD2 (5 bases). The chain's CDR3 is CASSLVGIRTDTQYF. The CDR3 DNA follows: TGCGCCAGCAGCTTGGTCGGGATACGCACAGATACGCAGTATTTT.